The T cell receptor (beta chain) described here comes from a study of shared clonotypes between healthy human individuals. Researchers divided each subset's genomic DNA evenly across several immunoSEQ plates. Assay: immunoSEQ multiplex PCR; the TCRdb copy retains only in-frame clones and omits some. The sample has around 2,000,000 clones, more than 85% seen once. Terminally differentiated effector memory CD45RA+ cells were excluded from the naive CD8 cells, which were CD45RO-negative and positively selected for CCR7. The CDR3 loop spans 18 amino acids. V was clipped by 2 bases and J by 4 bases, with 23 bases between them. The germline gives CDR1 MNHEY, CDR2 SMNVEV (reference sequence).

Input material: naive CD8+ T cells from PBMCs. V usage is TRBV27 and J usage is TRBJ2-5; possibly TRBD2 for D (6 bases). The source is a man in his late teens or twenties in good health. Some clones in this sample may be carry-over from other donors' samples. Here the CDR3 DNA reads TGTGCCAGCAGTTTACCCCGAGAAAAGGTGCGGGGAGGAGAGACCCAGTACTTC. Protein sequence: CASSLPREKVRGGETQYF.